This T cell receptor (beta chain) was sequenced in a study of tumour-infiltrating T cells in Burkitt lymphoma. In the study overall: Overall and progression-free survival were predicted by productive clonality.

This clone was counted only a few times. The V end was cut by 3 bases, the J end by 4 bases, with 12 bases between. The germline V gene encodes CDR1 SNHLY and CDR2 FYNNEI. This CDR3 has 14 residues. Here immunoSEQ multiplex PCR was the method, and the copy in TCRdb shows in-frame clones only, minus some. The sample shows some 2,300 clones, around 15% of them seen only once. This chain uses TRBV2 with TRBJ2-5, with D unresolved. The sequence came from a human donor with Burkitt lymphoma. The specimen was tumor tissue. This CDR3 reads CASSDRIPLETQYF. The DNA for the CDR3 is TGTGCCAGCAGTGATAGGATCCCACTAGAGACCCAGTACTTC.